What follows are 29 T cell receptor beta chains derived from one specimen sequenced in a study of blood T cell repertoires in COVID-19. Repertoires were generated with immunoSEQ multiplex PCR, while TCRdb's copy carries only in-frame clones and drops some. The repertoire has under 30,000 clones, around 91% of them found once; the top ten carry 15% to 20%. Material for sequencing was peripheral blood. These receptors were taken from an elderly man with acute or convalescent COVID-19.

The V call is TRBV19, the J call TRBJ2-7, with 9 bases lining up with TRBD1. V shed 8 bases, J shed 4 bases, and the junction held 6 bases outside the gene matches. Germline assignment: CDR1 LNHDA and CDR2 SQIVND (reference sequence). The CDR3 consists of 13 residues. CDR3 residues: CASGDRATYEQYF. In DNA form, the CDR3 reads TGTGCCAGTGGGGACAGGGCCACTTACGAGCAGTACTTC.

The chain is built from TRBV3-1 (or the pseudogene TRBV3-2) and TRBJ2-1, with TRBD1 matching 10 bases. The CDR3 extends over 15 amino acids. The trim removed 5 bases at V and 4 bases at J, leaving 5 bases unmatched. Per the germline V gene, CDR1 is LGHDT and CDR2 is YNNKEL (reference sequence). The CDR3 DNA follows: TGTGCCAGCAGCTTCCGGGACAGGGGATACAATGAGCAGTTCTTC. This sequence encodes CASSFRDRGYNEQFF.

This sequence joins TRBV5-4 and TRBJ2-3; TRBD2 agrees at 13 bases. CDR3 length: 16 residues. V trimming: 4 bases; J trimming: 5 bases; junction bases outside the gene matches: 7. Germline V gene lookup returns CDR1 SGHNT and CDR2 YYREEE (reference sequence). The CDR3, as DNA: TGTGCCAGCAGCATGGGACTAGCGGGGCCAAAAGATACGCAGTATTTT. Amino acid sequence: CASSMGLAGPKDTQYF.

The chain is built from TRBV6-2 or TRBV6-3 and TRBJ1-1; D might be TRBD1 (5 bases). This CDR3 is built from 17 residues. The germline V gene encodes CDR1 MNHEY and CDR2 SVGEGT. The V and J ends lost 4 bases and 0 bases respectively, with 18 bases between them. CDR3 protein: CASSWVVTASMNTEAFF. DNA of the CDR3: TGTGCCAGCAGTTGGGTTGTGACAGCGAGCATGAACACTGAAGCTTTCTTT.

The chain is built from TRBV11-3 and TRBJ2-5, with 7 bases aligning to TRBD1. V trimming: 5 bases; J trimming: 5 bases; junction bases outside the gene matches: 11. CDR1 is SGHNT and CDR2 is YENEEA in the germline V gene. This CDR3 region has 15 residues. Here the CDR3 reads CASSQGAGGEETQYF. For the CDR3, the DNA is TGTGCCAGCAGCCAAGGGGCAGGGGGTGAGGAGACCCAGTACTTC. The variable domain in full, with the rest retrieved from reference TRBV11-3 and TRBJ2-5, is EAGVVQSPRYKIIEKKQPVAFWCNPISGHNTLYWYLQNLGQGPELLIRYENEEAVDDSQLPKDRFSAERLKGVDSTLKIQPAELGDSAVYLCASSQGAGGEETQYFGPGTRLLVL.

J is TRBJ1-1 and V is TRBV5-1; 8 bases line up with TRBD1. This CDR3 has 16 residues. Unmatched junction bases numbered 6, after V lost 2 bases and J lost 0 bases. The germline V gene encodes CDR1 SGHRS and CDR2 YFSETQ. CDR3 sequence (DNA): TGCGCCAGCAGCTTTACCAGGGGGCTCTTGAACACTGAAGCTTTCTTT. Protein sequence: CASSFTRGLLNTEAFF.

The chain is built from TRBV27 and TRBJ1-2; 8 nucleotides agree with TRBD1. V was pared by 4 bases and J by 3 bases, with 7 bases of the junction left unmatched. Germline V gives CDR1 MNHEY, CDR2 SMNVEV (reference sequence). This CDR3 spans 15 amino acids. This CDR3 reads CASSSDHRGDYGYTF. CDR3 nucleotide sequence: TGTGCCAGCAGTTCAGACCACAGGGGGGACTATGGCTACACCTTC.

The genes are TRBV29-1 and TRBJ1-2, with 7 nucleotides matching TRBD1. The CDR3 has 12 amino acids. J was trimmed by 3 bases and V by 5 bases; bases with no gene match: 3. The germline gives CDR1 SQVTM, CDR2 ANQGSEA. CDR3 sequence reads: CSVSQGDYGYTF. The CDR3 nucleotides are TGCAGCGTTAGCCAGGGGGACTATGGCTACACCTTC.

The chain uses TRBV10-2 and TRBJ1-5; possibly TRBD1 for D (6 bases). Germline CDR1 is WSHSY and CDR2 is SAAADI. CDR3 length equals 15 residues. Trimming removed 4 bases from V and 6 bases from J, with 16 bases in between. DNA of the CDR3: TGCGCCAGCAGTGTTGGGGGGCGCGGGGGTCAGCCCCAGCATTTT. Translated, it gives CASSVGGRGGQPQHF.

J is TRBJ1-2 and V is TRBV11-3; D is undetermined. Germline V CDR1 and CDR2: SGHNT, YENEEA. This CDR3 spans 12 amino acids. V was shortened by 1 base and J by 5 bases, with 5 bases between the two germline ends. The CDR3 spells CASSLGGYGYTF. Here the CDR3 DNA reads TGTGCCAGCAGCTTAGGCGGATATGGCTACACCTTC.

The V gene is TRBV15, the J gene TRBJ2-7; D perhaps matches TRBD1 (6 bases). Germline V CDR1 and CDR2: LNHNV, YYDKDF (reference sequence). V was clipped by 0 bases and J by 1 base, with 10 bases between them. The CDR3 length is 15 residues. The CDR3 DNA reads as TGTGCCACCAGCAGAGAACCCACAGGGTCCTACGAGCAGTACTTC. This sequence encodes CATSREPTGSYEQYF.

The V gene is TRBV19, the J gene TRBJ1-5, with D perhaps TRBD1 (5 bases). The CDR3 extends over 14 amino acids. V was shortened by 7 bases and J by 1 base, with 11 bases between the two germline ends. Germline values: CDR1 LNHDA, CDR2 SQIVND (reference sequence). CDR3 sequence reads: CASKGAGSNQPQHF. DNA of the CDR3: TGTGCCAGTAAAGGGGCCGGGAGCAATCAGCCCCAGCATTTT.

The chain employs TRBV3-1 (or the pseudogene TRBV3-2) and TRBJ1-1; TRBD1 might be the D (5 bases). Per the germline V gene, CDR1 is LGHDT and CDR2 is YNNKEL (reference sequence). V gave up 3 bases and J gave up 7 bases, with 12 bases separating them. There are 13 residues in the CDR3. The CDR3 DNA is TGTGCCAGCAGCCATGAGCGGAGGGGTGAAGCTTTCTTT. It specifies CASSHERRGEAFF.

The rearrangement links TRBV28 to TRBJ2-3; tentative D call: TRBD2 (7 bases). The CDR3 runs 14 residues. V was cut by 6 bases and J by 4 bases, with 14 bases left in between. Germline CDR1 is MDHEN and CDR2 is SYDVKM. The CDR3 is CASRKGGVADTQYF. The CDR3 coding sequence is TGTGCCAGCAGGAAGGGGGGGGTTGCAGATACGCAGTATTTT.

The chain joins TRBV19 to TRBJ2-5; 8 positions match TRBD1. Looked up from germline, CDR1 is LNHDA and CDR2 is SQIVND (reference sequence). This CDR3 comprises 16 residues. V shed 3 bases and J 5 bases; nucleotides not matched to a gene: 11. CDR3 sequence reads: CASSIGVRTGSETQYF. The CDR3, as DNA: TGTGCCAGTAGTATTGGAGTGAGGACAGGGAGTGAGACCCAGTACTTC.

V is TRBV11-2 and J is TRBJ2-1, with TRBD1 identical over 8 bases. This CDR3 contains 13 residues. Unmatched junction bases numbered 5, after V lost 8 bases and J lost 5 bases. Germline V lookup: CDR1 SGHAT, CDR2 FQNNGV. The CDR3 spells CASSRDRNNEQFF. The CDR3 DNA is TGTGCCAGCTCCCGGGACAGGAACAATGAGCAGTTCTTC.

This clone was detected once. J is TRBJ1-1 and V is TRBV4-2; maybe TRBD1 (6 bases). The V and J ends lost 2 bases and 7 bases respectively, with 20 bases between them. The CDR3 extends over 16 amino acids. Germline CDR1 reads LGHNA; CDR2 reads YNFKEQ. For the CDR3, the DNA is TGTGCCAGCAGCCAACAACTACAGGGAGTGGAAGTTGAAGCTTTCTTT. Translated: CASSQQLQGVEVEAFF.

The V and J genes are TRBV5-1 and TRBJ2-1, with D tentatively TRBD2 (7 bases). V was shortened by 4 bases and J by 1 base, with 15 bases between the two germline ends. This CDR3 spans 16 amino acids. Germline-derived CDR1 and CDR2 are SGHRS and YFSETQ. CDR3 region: CASSPGGADSYNEQFF. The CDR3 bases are TGCGCCAGCAGCCCTGGGGGGGCGGATTCCTACAATGAGCAGTTCTTC. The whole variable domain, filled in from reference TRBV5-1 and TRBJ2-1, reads KAGVTQTPRYLIKTRGQQVTLSCSPISGHRSVSWYQQTPGQGLQFLFEYFSETQRNKGNFPGRFSGRQFSNSRSEMNVSTLELGDSALYLCASSPGGADSYNEQFFGPGTRLTVL.

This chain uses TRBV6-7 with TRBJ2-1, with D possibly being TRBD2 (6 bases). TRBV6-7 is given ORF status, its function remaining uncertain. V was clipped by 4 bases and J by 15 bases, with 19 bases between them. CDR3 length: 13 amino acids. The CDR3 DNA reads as TGTGCCAGCAGTTTCAGGCGGGGTGTGATGGGGTTCTTC. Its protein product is CASSFRRGVMGFF.

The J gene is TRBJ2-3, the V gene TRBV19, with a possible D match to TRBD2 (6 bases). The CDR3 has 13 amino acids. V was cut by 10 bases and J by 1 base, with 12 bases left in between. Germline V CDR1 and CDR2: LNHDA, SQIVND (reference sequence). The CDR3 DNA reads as TGTGCCATCAGACCGGGGGGCACAGATACGCAGTATTTT. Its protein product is CAIRPGGTDTQYF.

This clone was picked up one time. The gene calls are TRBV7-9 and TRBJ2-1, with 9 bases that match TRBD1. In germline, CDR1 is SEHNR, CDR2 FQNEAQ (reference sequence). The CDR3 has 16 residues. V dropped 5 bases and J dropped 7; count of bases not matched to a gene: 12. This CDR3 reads CASSILQGAFRNEQFF. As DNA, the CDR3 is TGTGCCAGCAGCATCTTACAGGGGGCTTTTAGAAATGAGCAGTTCTTC. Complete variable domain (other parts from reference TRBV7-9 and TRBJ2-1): DTGVSQNPRHKITKRGQNVTFRCDPISEHNRLYWYRQTLGQGPEFLTYFQNEAQLEKSRLLSDRFSAERPKGSFSTLEIQRTEQGDSAMYLCASSILQGAFRNEQFFGPGTRLTVL.

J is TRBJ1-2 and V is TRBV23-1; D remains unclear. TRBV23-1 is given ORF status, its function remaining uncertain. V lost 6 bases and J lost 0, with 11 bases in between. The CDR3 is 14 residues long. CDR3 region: CASRSSEPNYGYTF. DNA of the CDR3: TGCGCCAGCAGGTCTTCAGAACCTAACTATGGCTACACCTTC.

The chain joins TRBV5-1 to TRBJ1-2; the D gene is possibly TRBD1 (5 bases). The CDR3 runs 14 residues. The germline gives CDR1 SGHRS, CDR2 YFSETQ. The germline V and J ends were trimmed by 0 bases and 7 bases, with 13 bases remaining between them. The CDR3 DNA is TGCGCCAGCAGCTTGGACGGCAGGGTTCGTGGCTACACCTTC. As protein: CASSLDGRVRGYTF.

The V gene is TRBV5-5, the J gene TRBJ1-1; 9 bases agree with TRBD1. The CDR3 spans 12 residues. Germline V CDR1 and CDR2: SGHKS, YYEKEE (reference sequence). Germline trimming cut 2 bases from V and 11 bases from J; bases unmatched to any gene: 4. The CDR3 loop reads CASSLDRGIAFF. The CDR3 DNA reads TGTGCCAGCAGCTTAGACAGGGGGATCGCTTTCTTT.

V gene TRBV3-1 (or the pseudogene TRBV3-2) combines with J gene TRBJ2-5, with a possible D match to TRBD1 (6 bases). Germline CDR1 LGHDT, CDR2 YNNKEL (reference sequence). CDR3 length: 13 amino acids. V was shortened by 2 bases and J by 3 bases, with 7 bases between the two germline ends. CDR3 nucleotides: TGTGCCAGCAGCCAAAGGGGGAAAGAGACCCAGTACTTC. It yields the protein CASSQRGKETQYF.

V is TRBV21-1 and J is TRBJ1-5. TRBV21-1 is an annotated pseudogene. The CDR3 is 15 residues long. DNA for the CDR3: TGTGCCAGCAGCAAAGGGAGGGAGCAAAATCAGCCCCAGCATTTT. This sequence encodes CASSKGREQNQPQHF.

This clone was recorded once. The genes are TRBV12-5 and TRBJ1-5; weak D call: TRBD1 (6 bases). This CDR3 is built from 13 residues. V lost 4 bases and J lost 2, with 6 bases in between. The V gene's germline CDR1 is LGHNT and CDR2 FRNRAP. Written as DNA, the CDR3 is TGTGCTAGTGGTTCAGGGGGCAATCAGCCCCAGCATTTT. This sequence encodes CASGSGGNQPQHF.

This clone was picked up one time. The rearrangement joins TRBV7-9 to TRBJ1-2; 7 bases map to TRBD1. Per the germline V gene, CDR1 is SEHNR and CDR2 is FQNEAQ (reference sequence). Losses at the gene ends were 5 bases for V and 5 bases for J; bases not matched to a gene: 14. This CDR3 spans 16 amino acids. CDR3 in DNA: TGTGCCAGCAGCCTTCTGAGGGCAGGGGGATTTTATGGCTACACCTTC. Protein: CASSLLRAGGFYGYTF.

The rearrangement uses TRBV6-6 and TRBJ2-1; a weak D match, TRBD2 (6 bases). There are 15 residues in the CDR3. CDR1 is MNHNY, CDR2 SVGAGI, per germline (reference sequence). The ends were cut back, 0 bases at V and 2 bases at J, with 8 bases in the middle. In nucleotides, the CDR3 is TGTGCCAGCAGTTACTCGGCGGGGCCCTACAATGAGCAGTTCTTC. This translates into CASSYSAGPYNEQFF.